This T cell receptor beta chain was recovered during a study of OX40 agonist ivuxolimab in advanced cancers. General study findings and limits: The antigens recognized by the expanded peripheral T cells, that is their antigen specificity, were not determined.

Generated by immunoSEQ multiplex PCR, the TCRdb table keeps only in-frame clones and is missing some. Of fewer than 14,000 clones in the sample, roughly 74% were seen once. As for this clone: The antigen is undetermined.

The germline V gene has CDR1 MGHRA and CDR2 YSYEKL. Trimming pared 1 base from V and 3 bases from J, leaving 3 bases between. The CDR3 runs to 13 residues. The J gene is TRBJ2-2, the V gene TRBV4-1; D gene ambiguous. Here the sequenced sample was CD4+ or CD8+ T cells sorted from blood, taken in a trial of the OX40 agonist ivuxolimab. The sequence derives from an adult with an advanced solid tumor such as melanoma, head and neck, liver or kidney cancer. The CDR3 DNA is TGCGCCAGCAGCCAAGGTCACACCGGGGAGCTGTTTTTT. It encodes CASSQGHTGELFF.